What follows describes a single TCR beta chain. The sample is drawn from a study of blood T cell repertoires in COVID-19. As for the study in general: Researchers got acute and convalescent COVID-19 samples from the United States, Italy and Spain. Sample material is recorded as cDNA or gDNA derived from T cells, B-cell-depleted T cells, or PBMCs.

Per the study methods: The authors estimated nucleated cell counts from reference gene primer amplification. The assay was immunoSEQ multiplex PCR, and TCRdb's table has in-frame clones only and misses some. V, J and clone size reflect that table, while D and trimming were determined from the DNA. Of more than 150,000 clones listed, 78% are singletons. The sequencing input was peripheral blood. This TCR was sampled from a woman aged 80 or over with acute or convalescent COVID-19.

In nucleotides, the CDR3 is TGTGCCAGCAGCGACAAAGTCATTACAGGGAACGGCGAGACCCAGTACTTC. Translation gives CASSDKVITGNGETQYF. The V gene is TRBV21-1, the J gene TRBJ2-5; the table's D call, TRBD1, has no DNA check behind it. TRBV21-1 constitutes a pseudogene. This CDR3 region has 17 residues.